Following are 15 T cell receptor beta chains from one sample sequenced in a study of CD8+CD57+ T cells in acquired aplastic anemia (dated by TCRdb to the late 2010s). Sequencing was performed on an Illumina HiSeq 2000. Profiling of TCR beta VDJ combinations and CDR3 sequences used genomic DNA as the template. TCRdb applied fastp at Q25 and MiXCR to the public reads, then kept only in-frame beta chains. One record per CDR3 amino acid sequence lists the most common genes and DNA. The sample includes 400,000 to 450,000 distinct CDR3 sequences, with approximately 70% observed a single time. 3% to 4.5% of the sample is held by the ten biggest clonotypes. Sequencing was done on a sample of sorted CD4+, CD8+, or CD8+CD57+ T cells (not recorded which) from PBMCs. The receptors shown here come from a human donor in good health, serving as a control.

Note on this clonotype: One base away lies a much larger clone, so this may be a sequencing read error. CDR3 sequence (DNA): TGTGCCAGCAGTGACGGGCGATTTCCGGGGGATTTT. Its protein product is CASSDGRFPGDF. J is TRBJ2-3 and V is TRBV6-6; a weak D match, TRBD2 (6 bases). The CDR3 has 12 residues. Germline V CDR1 and CDR2: MNHNY, SVGAGI (reference sequence).

On this clonotype itself: Germline is not matched at one junction end, which may reflect a read error. V gene TRBV7-2 combines with J gene TRBJ1-1; no clear D. Germline V CDR1 and CDR2: SGHTA, FQGNSA. CDR3 length: 11 amino acids. CDR3 in DNA: TGTGCCAGCAGTGAGCCGAGTGTAGCAGTCTTT. This sequence encodes CASSEPSVAVF.

The gene calls are TRBV6-2 or TRBV6-3 and TRBJ2-1; D unresolved. Deletions cut 0 bases from V and 4 bases from J, with 13 bases between. CDR3 length: 16 amino acids. Germline lookup yields CDR1 MNHEY and CDR2 SVGEGT. The CDR3 sequence: CASSYSTLVGYNEQFF. The CDR3 DNA is TGTGCCAGCAGTTACTCCACATTGGTGGGTTACAATGAGCAGTTCTTC.

This CDR3 reads CARNPGTHLLHF. CDR3 DNA: TGTGCCAGGAATCCCGGGACCCACCTCCTCCACTTT. This chain connects TRBV12-3 or TRBV12-4 to TRBJ1-6; a possible D gene is TRBD1 (5 bases). Trimming shortened V by 9 bases and J by 15 bases, and 18 bases separated the two germline ends. This CDR3 contains 12 residues.

This clonotype has a single count. Because the CDR3's place on the DNA is in doubt, the DNA is left out and the CDR3 is given as listed by TCRdb. V and J are TRBV9 and TRBJ2-7; the D call of TRBD1 is as the table states it, not checked on the DNA. Counting both end residues, the CDR3 totals 23 amino acids. Germline CDR1 SGDLS, CDR2 YYNGEE. CDR3 residues: CASSFYICSARVGRAQGSYEQYF.

This clonotype came up many times. This chain connects TRBV7-3 to TRBJ2-6, with no clear D. Trimming removed 2 bases from V and 3 bases from J, with 8 bases in between. The CDR3 extends over 15 amino acids. Germline V gives CDR1 SGHTA, CDR2 FQGTGA. The CDR3: CASSLQSGGANVLTF. The CDR3 DNA reads TGTGCCAGCAGCTTACAGTCGGGTGGGGCCAACGTCCTGACTTTC. Looking up the rest from reference TRBV7-3 and TRBJ2-6 gives the full variable domain: GAGVSQTPSNKVTEKGKYVELRCDPISGHTALYWYRQSLGQGPEFLIYFQGTGAADDSGLPNDRFFAVRPEGSVSTLKIQRTERGDSAVYLCASSLQSGGANVLTFGAGSRLTVL.

There are many counts of this clonotype. The chain recombines TRBV7-8 with TRBJ2-3; maybe TRBD1 (6 bases). V gave up 3 bases and J gave up 6 bases, with 13 bases separating them. The length of the CDR3 is 14 residues. Germline CDR1 SGHVS, CDR2 FQNEAQ. The CDR3 coding sequence is TGTGCCAGCAGCTTTTGGTCGAGGGGGGATACGCAGTATTTT. Amino acid sequence: CASSFWSRGDTQYF.

The rearrangement joins TRBV7-7 to TRBJ2-5; TRBD2 aligns across 9 bases. Losses at the gene ends were 5 bases for V and 14 bases for J; bases not matched to a gene: 15. CDR1 SSHAT and CDR2 FNYEAQ come from the germline V gene (reference sequence). The CDR3 contains 14 residues. The CDR3 spells CASSQEERGEHNYF. The CDR3 DNA reads as TGTGCCAGCAGCCAGGAAGAGCGGGGGGAGCACAACTACTTC.

This clonotype appeared a single time. The chain links TRBV11-2 to TRBJ2-1, with 9 bases fitting TRBD2. The CDR3 spans 13 residues. Per germline, CDR1 SGHAT and CDR2 FQNNGV. V gave up 6 bases and J gave up 4 bases; unmatched junction bases: 1. The CDR3 is CASRRGGYNEQFF. DNA for the CDR3: TGTGCCAGCAGGCGGGGGGGTTACAATGAGCAGTTCTTC.

In its sample, this clonotype was seen many times. In DNA, the CDR3 is TGCGCCAGCAGCTTGGGGACTAGCGGGGGGGCACGCACAGATACGCAGTATTTT. This encodes CASSLGTSGGARTDTQYF. The chain carries TRBV5-1 and TRBJ2-3; 15 bases match TRBD2. V shed 0 bases and J 1 base; nucleotides not matched to a gene: 3. Per the germline V gene, CDR1 is SGHRS and CDR2 is YFSETQ. The CDR3 has 18 residues.

The chain is built from TRBV12-3 or TRBV12-4 and TRBJ2-3, with D perhaps matching TRBD2 (6 bases). The CDR3 is 14 residues long. Trimming removed 6 bases from V and 2 bases from J, with 12 bases in between. CDR3 sequence (DNA): TGTGCCAGCAGCCCCGGGGGAAACACAGATACGCAGTATTTT. Its protein is CASSPGGNTDTQYF.

The chain carries TRBV10-1 and TRBJ2-3; D is ambiguous. CDR3 length equals 13 residues. Germline CDR1 and CDR2: WNHNN and SYGVQD (reference sequence). V was clipped by 4 bases and J by 7 bases, with 12 bases between them. The CDR3 DNA sequence: TGCGCCAGCAGTGCCCGACCGGGTTATACGCAGTATTTT. Translating it yields CASSARPGYTQYF.

Note on this clonotype: This CDR3 fails to terminate in the conserved phenylalanine or tryptophan, so it likely reflects a read error. This chain's CDR3 is CASSPRQGAYNEQFL. The DNA for the CDR3 is TGTGCCAGCAGCCCGCGACAGGGGGCCTACAATGAGCAGTTCCTC. The rearrangement joins TRBV5-4 to TRBJ2-1; 9 bases map to TRBD1. The V gene end was trimmed by 4 bases and the J gene end by 2 bases; junction bases not matched to a gene: 4. Germline V gene sequence: CDR1 SGHNT, CDR2 YYREEE (reference sequence). This CDR3 contains 15 residues.

About this clonotype itself: The CDR3 end shows no conserved phenylalanine or tryptophan, and so a read error is likely. The DNA is omitted, as the CDR3 cannot be located on it reliably, and the CDR3 follows TCRdb's listing. This chain links TRBV7-2 with TRBJ1-5. A total of 13 residues make up the CDR3, ends included. Germline CDR1 is SGHTA and CDR2 is FQGNSA. CDR3 amino acids: CVSSPRTSGGAYT.

A single count supports this clonotype. The conserved closing phenylalanine or tryptophan is absent in this CDR3, likely reflecting a read error. No DNA is shown, since the ends of the CDR3 on it are uncertain; the CDR3 is the one TCRdb lists. The chain is built from TRBV7-2 and TRBJ1-1. The germline V gene has CDR1 SGHTA and CDR2 FQGNSA. The CDR3 has 13 amino acids, counting both end residues. The CDR3 reads CASSSPVSGVESQ.